This T cell receptor (beta chain) comes out of a study of T cell changes during pregnancy in multiple sclerosis. Looked up from germline, CDR1 is PRHDT and CDR2 is FYEKMQ (reference sequence). There are 14 residues in the CDR3. V gave up 0 bases and J gave up 4 bases; unmatched junction bases: 3. Profiling relied on immunoSEQ multiplex PCR, and the TCRdb table lists in-frame clones only, not all of them. The sample records about 45,000 clones, 92% being singletons. The chain couples TRBV13 to TRBJ2-7, with 7 bases fitting TRBD2. This TCR was sampled from a female donor with multiple sclerosis, enrolled in a pregnancy study. This sample comprised CD4+ T cells from peripheral blood mononuclear cells, obtained in the third trimester of pregnancy. The CDR3 here is CASSLGLAVYEQYF. The CDR3 DNA reads as TGTGCCAGCAGCTTAGGCCTAGCGGTGTACGAGCAGTACTTC. Supplemented by reference TRBV13 and TRBJ2-7, the full variable domain reads AAGVIQSPRHLIKEKRETATLKCYPIPRHDTVYWYQQGPGQDPQFLISFYEKMQSDKGSIPDRFSAQQFSDYHSELNMSSLELGDSALYFCASSLGLAVYEQYFGPGTRLTVT.